The T cell receptor beta chain described here comes from a study of shared T cell receptors in the human thymus. Profiled with immunoSEQ multiplex PCR; TCRdb holds only in-frame clones, not every one. The profile covers 600,000 to 900,000 clones, with 80% to 90% appearing a single time and about 0.0098% taken by the ten largest. This sample was shared with a second study, whose subject was human thymus T cells. Turning to that study: The thymus tissue came from resections taken during corrective heart surgery. Thymic repertoires overlap heavily among unrelated individuals, related research has reported.

Sequencing used thymocytes. This receptor was obtained from a girl less than two years old with a congenital heart defect.

CDR3 DNA sequence: TGTGCCAGCAGTCTGGGACAGGGATTCTACGAGCAGTACTTC. Residues: CASSLGQGFYEQYF. The gene calls are TRBV27 and TRBJ2-7; 9 bases align to TRBD1. J gave up 3 bases and V 5 bases, and 5 bases lay outside the gene matches. The CDR3 is made up of 14 amino acids. The V gene's germline CDR1 is MNHEY and CDR2 SMNVEV (reference sequence).